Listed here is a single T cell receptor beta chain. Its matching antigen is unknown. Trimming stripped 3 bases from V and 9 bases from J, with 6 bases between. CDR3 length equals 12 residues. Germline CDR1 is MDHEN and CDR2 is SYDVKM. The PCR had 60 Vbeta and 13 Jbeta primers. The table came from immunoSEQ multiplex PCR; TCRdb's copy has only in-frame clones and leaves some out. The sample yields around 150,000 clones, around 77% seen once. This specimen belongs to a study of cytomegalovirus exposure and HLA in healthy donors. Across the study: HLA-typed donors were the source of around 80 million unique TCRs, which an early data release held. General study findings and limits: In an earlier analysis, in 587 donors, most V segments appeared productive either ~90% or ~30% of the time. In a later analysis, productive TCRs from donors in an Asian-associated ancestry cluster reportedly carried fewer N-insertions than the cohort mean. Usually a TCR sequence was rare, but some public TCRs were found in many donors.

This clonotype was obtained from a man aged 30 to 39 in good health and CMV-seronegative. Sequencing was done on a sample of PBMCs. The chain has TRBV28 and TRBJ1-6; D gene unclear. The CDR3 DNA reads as TGTGCCAGCAGTTTCTCCGTTTCACCCCTCCACTTT. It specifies CASSFSVSPLHF.